This TCR beta chain was identified in a study of blood T cell repertoires in COVID-19. Data came from immunoSEQ multiplex PCR; TCRdb stores just in-frame clones and leaves some out. The table includes fewer than 45,000 clones, about 90% detected once. The CDR3 sequence is 12 residues long. With 10 bases clipped from V and 7 bases from J, the junction kept 3 bases outside the gene matches. The J gene is TRBJ2-1, the V gene TRBV12-3 or TRBV12-4; TRBD1 aligns across 11 bases. The receptor was derived from a woman in her 30s in a cohort sampled during active COVID-19. Sample: peripheral blood. CDR3 amino acids: CATGQGANEQFF. For the CDR3, the DNA is TGTGCCACCGGACAGGGGGCGAATGAGCAGTTCTTC.